The 23 T cell receptor beta chains presented below share a single source sample, sequenced in a study of T cell responses to AZD1222 COVID-19 vaccine. Sequencing used immunoSEQ multiplex PCR; TCRdb keeps in-frame clones, though not all of them. This table has about 15,000 clones, roughly nine tenths appearing once. The sequencing here drew on peripheral blood, taken 28 days after the second AZD1222 dose. The receptor set was obtained from an adult who received the AZD1222 COVID-19 vaccine.

The chain recombines TRBV7-2 with TRBJ1-1, with D unresolved. Per germline, CDR1 SGHTA and CDR2 FQGNSA. Deletions cut 3 bases from V and 3 bases from J, with 8 bases between. There are 13 residues in the CDR3. CDR3 protein: CASSFQSYTEAFF. The CDR3 nucleotides read TGTGCCAGCAGCTTCCAGTCCTACACTGAAGCTTTCTTT. The whole variable domain, remainder taken from reference TRBV7-2 and TRBJ1-1, is GAGVSQSPSNKVTEKGKDVELRCDPISGHTALYWYRQSLGQGLEFLIYFQGNSAPDKSGLPSDRFSAERTGGSVSTLTIQRTQQEDSAVYLCASSFQSYTEAFFGQGTRLTVV.

The gene calls are TRBV9 and TRBJ2-3, with no clear D. CDR3 size: 14 residues. Germline values: CDR1 SGDLS, CDR2 YYNGEE. Trimming pared 0 bases from V and 4 bases from J, leaving 9 bases between. CDR3 nucleotides: TGTGCCAGCAGCGTAGTAGGTAGGGCAGATACGCAGTATTTT. Its protein is CASSVVGRADTQYF.

V usage is TRBV5-1 and J usage is TRBJ2-1; tentatively, D is TRBD2 (6 bases). V was pared by 6 bases and J by 8 bases, with 21 bases between. Germline V gene data show CDR1 as SGHRS and CDR2 as YFSETQ. CDR3 size: 15 residues. The CDR3 DNA is TGCGCCAGCACTCCGACTAGTAGGTCCTTTGATGAGCAGTTCTTC. Translated: CASTPTSRSFDEQFF.

The chain recombines TRBV3-1 (or the pseudogene TRBV3-2) with TRBJ2-2; 9 nucleotides match TRBD2. Germline values: CDR1 LGHDT, CDR2 YNNKEL (reference sequence). The CDR3 is 12 residues long. The CDR3 bases are TGTGGTAGCGGGAGACGAACCGGGGAGCTGTTTTTT. Protein product: CGSGRRTGELFF.

V usage is TRBV6-5 and J usage is TRBJ2-3; unclear D gene. CDR3 size: 11 residues. CDR1 and CDR2 from the germline V gene are MNHEY and SVGAGI. V was trimmed by 6 bases and J by 3 bases, leaving 4 bases between them. Here the CDR3 reads CASRRTDTQYF. Written as DNA, the CDR3 is TGTGCCAGCAGGAGGACAGATACGCAGTATTTT.

This clone was recorded only once. The J gene is TRBJ1-5, the V gene TRBV4-1, with TRBD1 matching over 8 bases. Trimming took 8 bases from V and 6 from J; bases not matched to a gene: 6. The CDR3 covers 13 residues. CDR1 and CDR2 (germline): MGHRA, YSYEKL. CDR3 DNA sequence: TGCGCCAGCCCCTCAGGGGGCTGTCAGCCCCAGCATTTT. Its translation is CASPSGGCQPQHF.

This clone has a handful of counts. The V call is TRBV5-1, the J call TRBJ2-3; D remains ambiguous. The CDR3 has 15 residues. The V end lost 5 bases, the J end lost 0 bases, and 13 bases lay between the germline ends. Germline V CDR1 and CDR2: SGHRS, YFSETQ. This chain's CDR3 is CASRGDIASTDTQYF. The CDR3 bases are TGCGCCAGCAGGGGCGACATTGCGAGCACAGATACGCAGTATTTT.

Only one count was recorded for this clone. CDR3 nucleotide sequence: TGTGCCAGCAGCCCCGGCCCCGAGCAGCCCCAGCATTTT. It yields the protein CASSPGPEQPQHF. The V gene is TRBV7-3, the J gene TRBJ1-5; no reliable D call. The CDR3 loop spans 13 amino acids. Germline V gene sequence: CDR1 SGHTA, CDR2 FQGTGA. V lost 5 bases to trimming and J lost 7 bases, with 12 bases between them.

The J gene is TRBJ2-6, the V gene TRBV9; the match to TRBD1 covers 7 bases. The CDR3 has 18 amino acids. The junction had 8 bases not matched to a gene; V was cut back by 2 bases and J by 0 bases. Germline V lookup: CDR1 SGDLS, CDR2 YYNGEE. CDR3 DNA sequence: TGTGCCAGCAGCGTCCGGGACAGTGCCGACTCTGGGGCCAACGTCCTGACTTTC. It yields the protein CASSVRDSADSGANVLTF.

In DNA form, the CDR3 reads TGTGCCAGCAGCTTCGGGGACGGAAGAGACAATGAGCAGTTCTTC. As protein: CASSFGDGRDNEQFF. This chain connects TRBV13 to TRBJ2-1, with D perhaps matching TRBD1 or TRBD2 (5 bases each). V was trimmed by 3 bases and J by 5 bases, leaving 14 bases between them. The CDR3 covers 15 residues. Germline lookup yields CDR1 PRHDT and CDR2 FYEKMQ (reference sequence).

This chain joins TRBV7-6 and TRBJ2-3; TRBD1 matches 7 bases. Per the germline V gene, CDR1 is SGHVS and CDR2 is FNYEAQ. V dropped 6 bases and J dropped 1; count of bases not matched to a gene: 10. The CDR3 is 16 residues long. In DNA, the CDR3 is TGTGCCAGCAGAAAGGGCTTAGGGACAGGCACAGATACGCAGTATTTT. It specifies CASRKGLGTGTDTQYF.

The CDR3 spells CASSSYQQLRGANTGELFF. DNA of the CDR3: TGTGCCAGCAGCTCCTACCAACAGTTGCGGGGGGCGAACACCGGGGAGCTGTTTTTT. V is TRBV7-8 and J is TRBJ2-2, with 8 positions matching TRBD2. V lost 4 bases to trimming and J lost 0 bases; unmatched junction nucleotides: 13. Germline V gene sequence: CDR1 SGHVS, CDR2 FQNEAQ. The CDR3 extends over 19 amino acids.

The chain carries TRBV28 and TRBJ2-3; 12 bases fit TRBD2. V trimming: 6 bases; J trimming: 3 bases; junction bases outside the gene matches: 4. CDR1 and CDR2 from the germline V gene are MDHEN and SYDVKM. The CDR3 is 15 amino acids. The CDR3 nucleotides are TGTGCCAGCAGCCAACTAGCGGGAGGTACAGATACGCAGTATTTT. This sequence encodes CASSQLAGGTDTQYF.

The chain employs TRBV5-4 and TRBJ2-4; 10 positions agree with TRBD1. Trimming removed 4 bases from V and 0 bases from J; junction bases left unmatched: 4. The germline V gene has CDR1 SGHNT and CDR2 YYREEE (reference sequence). The CDR3 contains 16 residues. The CDR3 loop is CASSGGDRGAKNIQYF. The CDR3 nucleotides read TGTGCCAGCAGCGGAGGGGACAGGGGAGCCAAAAACATTCAGTACTTC.

The CDR3 loop reads CASSLSGRGEIGGYTF. CDR3 DNA: TGTGCCAGCAGCTTGTCCGGGCGGGGCGAAATCGGTGGCTACACCTTC. The chain links TRBV5-4 to TRBJ1-2, with a weak D call TRBD1 (5 bases). The germline V gene has CDR1 SGHNT and CDR2 YYREEE (reference sequence). The CDR3 extends over 16 amino acids. Trimming took 1 base from V and 7 from J, leaving 20 bases between them.

This clone has only a few counts. V and J are TRBV3-1 (or the pseudogene TRBV3-2) and TRBJ2-6, with 8 nucleotides matching TRBD1. The CDR3 is made up of 21 amino acids. V shed 4 bases, J shed 0 bases, and the junction held 17 bases outside the gene matches. CDR1 and CDR2 (germline): LGHDT, YNNKEL (reference sequence). Written as DNA, the CDR3 is TGTGCCAGCAGCCTCCCTTTGGGCCTGTGGGACAGGAGCTCTGGGGCCAACGTCCTGACTTTC. It is translated as CASSLPLGLWDRSSGANVLTF.

This clone was detected a few times. The V gene is TRBV4-3, the J gene TRBJ1-5; D unresolved. Germline V gene lookup returns CDR1 LGHNA and CDR2 YSLEER. The V end was cut by 4 bases, the J end by 5 bases, with 15 bases between. The CDR3 spans 15 residues. The CDR3 nucleotides read TGCGCCAGCAGCCCATCATGGGTTGGGGATCAGCCCCAGCATTTT. Protein: CASSPSWVGDQPQHF.

V gene TRBV30 combines with J gene TRBJ1-4; D unresolved. This CDR3 contains 11 residues. CDR1 GTSNPN and CDR2 SVGIG come from the germline V gene (reference sequence). V lost 7 bases and J lost 8, with 11 bases in between. The CDR3 region is CASTWNEKLFF. The CDR3 DNA follows: TGTGCCTCCACCTGGAACGAAAAACTGTTTTTT.

V is TRBV19 and J is TRBJ2-7; 11 bases are shared with TRBD1. J lost 6 bases, V lost 5 bases, and 9 bases had no gene match. This CDR3 is built from 15 residues. Per germline, CDR1 LNHDA and CDR2 SQIVND (reference sequence). CDR3 nucleotide sequence: TGTGCCAGTAGTCAATCGACCGGGACAGGGGGCGAGCAGTACTTC. The encoded protein is CASSQSTGTGGEQYF.

The chain employs TRBV6-5 and TRBJ2-1; a possible D gene is TRBD2 (5 bases). Germline values: CDR1 MNHEY, CDR2 SVGAGI. V was shortened by 7 bases and J by 3 bases, with 13 bases between the two germline ends. CDR3 length equals 14 residues. CDR3 region: CASTPFRDYNEQFF. The CDR3, as DNA: TGTGCCAGCACGCCCTTCCGGGACTACAATGAGCAGTTCTTC.

The chain has TRBV9 and TRBJ2-2; 12 nucleotides align to TRBD2. After removal of 2 bases from V and 1 base from J, the junction contained 0 bases not matched to a gene. This CDR3 is built from 16 residues. CDR1 and CDR2 (germline): SGDLS, YYNGEE. The CDR3 nucleotides are TGTGCCAGCAGCGTGGGACTAGCGGGGAACACCGGGGAGCTGTTTTTT. Residues: CASSVGLAGNTGELFF.

V and J are TRBV28 and TRBJ2-6, with D perhaps TRBD2 (5 bases). This CDR3 has 13 amino acids. The V gene lost 2 bases and the J gene lost 9 bases, with 8 bases spanning the gap. The germline gives CDR1 MDHEN, CDR2 SYDVKM. The CDR3 region has the DNA TGTGCCAGCAGTTTACCGGGGTTCAACGTCCTGACTTTC. It translates to CASSLPGFNVLTF.

The chain couples TRBV7-9 to TRBJ1-1; TRBD1 aligns across 10 bases. This CDR3 is built from 16 residues. Germline V gene lookup returns CDR1 SEHNR and CDR2 FQNEAQ (reference sequence). V trimming: 5 bases; J trimming: 0 bases; junction bases outside the gene matches: 6. The CDR3 sequence: CASSRGDRGMNTEAFF. The CDR3 DNA is TGTGCCAGCAGCCGTGGGGACAGGGGCATGAACACTGAAGCTTTCTTT.